Below are 27 T cell receptor beta chains sequenced from a single sample in a study of cytomegalovirus exposure and HLA in healthy donors. 13 Jbeta primers and 60 Vbeta primers were used for the PCR. Produced via immunoSEQ multiplex PCR; TCRdb's table is partial and in-frame only. Altogether fewer than 120,000 clones are present, around 76% being singletons, with the ten largest covering 10% to 15%. Sequenced input: PBMCs. The receptor set was obtained from a man younger than 40 in good health and CMV-seropositive.

CDR3 DNA: TGTGCCAGCAGCTTTCCGAGAGGGGGCCGCAACGAGCAGTACTTC. This codes for CASSFPRGGRNEQYF. The J gene is TRBJ2-7, the V gene TRBV7-9, with TRBD1 identical over 7 bases. The CDR3 is made up of 15 amino acids. V dropped 3 bases and J dropped 5; count of bases not matched to a gene: 10. Germline CDR1 SEHNR, CDR2 FQNEAQ (reference sequence).

The CDR3: CASSRGRGAGEQYF. In DNA form, the CDR3 reads TGTGCCAGCAGCCGTGGGAGGGGGGCGGGCGAGCAGTACTTC. The chain is built from TRBV7-2 and TRBJ2-7; tentative D call: TRBD2 (7 bases). The germline V gene has CDR1 SGHTA and CDR2 FQGNSA. CDR3 length equals 14 residues. V was cut by 5 bases and J by 6 bases, with 17 bases left in between.

The gene calls are TRBV2 and TRBJ2-5; no definite D call. In germline, CDR1 is SNHLY, CDR2 FYNNEI. Trimming removed 4 bases at V and 5 bases at J, with 14 bases between. CDR3 length: 14 amino acids. CDR3 protein: CASSGLTQTETQYF. The CDR3 nucleotides read TGTGCCAGCAGTGGGCTCACGCAAACGGAGACCCAGTACTTC.

V gene TRBV5-1 combines with J gene TRBJ2-5; 9 positions agree with TRBD2. With V trimmed by 0 bases and J by 2 bases, 2 bases remained unmatched. CDR1 and CDR2 (germline): SGHRS, YFSETQ. This CDR3 has 15 residues. For the CDR3, the DNA is TGCGCCAGCAGCTTGGGAAGCGGGGGGCAAGAGACCCAGTACTTC. Translated: CASSLGSGGQETQYF.

J is TRBJ2-1 and V is TRBV28, with unresolved D. This CDR3 comprises 10 residues. Germline V CDR1 and CDR2: MDHEN, SYDVKM. Trimming cost V 10 bases and J 3 bases, with 4 bases left between them. The CDR3 sequence is CATYYNEQFF. CDR3 bases: TGTGCCACCTACTACAATGAGCAGTTCTTC.

This clone has just one count. The chain carries TRBV6-5 and TRBJ2-5, with 10 bases that match TRBD1. This CDR3 has 15 amino acids. CDR1 MNHEY and CDR2 SVGAGI come from the germline V gene. V lost 5 bases and J lost 7; bases outside the gene matches: 10. DNA of the CDR3: TGTGCCAGCAGTACCCCGGGACAGGGGACGGCGACCCAGTACTTC. Protein sequence: CASSTPGQGTATQYF.

The V call is TRBV7-9, the J call TRBJ1-6; D might be TRBD1 (6 bases). This CDR3 has 14 amino acids. V lost 4 bases, J lost 10 bases, and 14 bases lay in between. Germline V gene sequence: CDR1 SEHNR, CDR2 FQNEAQ (reference sequence). CDR3 loop: CASSSSGVRSPLHF. CDR3 in DNA: TGTGCCAGCAGCTCCTCAGGGGTGAGGTCACCCCTCCACTTT.

The V call is TRBV7-8, the J call TRBJ1-4; TRBD1 matches 9 bases. Germline V gene sequence: CDR1 SGHVS, CDR2 FQNEAQ. The V gene end was trimmed by 5 bases and the J gene end by 8 bases; junction bases not matched to a gene: 15. The CDR3 contains 17 residues. CDR3 sequence reads: CASSHGPAGQGREKLFF. The CDR3, as DNA: TGTGCCAGCAGCCACGGGCCAGCGGGACAGGGTCGCGAAAAACTGTTTTTT.

The chain joins TRBV30 to TRBJ2-3; 8 bases fit TRBD2. Looked up from germline, CDR1 is GTSNPN and CDR2 is SVGIG (reference sequence). The CDR3 consists of 14 residues. The V gene end was trimmed by 2 bases and the J gene end by 6 bases; junction bases not matched to a gene: 7. The CDR3 DNA follows: TGTGCCTGGAGTCCCCGGGGGGGCCGGGATACGCAGTATTTT. Amino acid sequence: CAWSPRGGRDTQYF.

The chain recombines TRBV11-2 with TRBJ2-7; perhaps TRBD1 as D (5 bases). CDR1 is SGHAT, CDR2 FQNNGV, per germline. The CDR3 consists of 16 residues. The V end lost 2 bases, the J end lost 0 bases, and 14 bases lay between the germline ends. CDR3 DNA sequence: TGTGCCAGCAGCTTACAATCAAGGGGCGCCTCCTACGAGCAGTACTTC. Encoded protein: CASSLQSRGASYEQYF.

V gene TRBV5-1 combines with J gene TRBJ1-2, with no clear D. This CDR3 has 14 residues. The germline V and J ends were trimmed by 2 bases and 0 bases, with 8 bases remaining between them. Germline V gives CDR1 SGHRS, CDR2 YFSETQ. The CDR3 here is CASSFTEANYGYTF. The CDR3 bases are TGCGCCAGCAGCTTCACAGAAGCTAACTATGGCTACACCTTC.

This clone was picked up one time. An end of the junction does not agree with germline; a read error may underlie this. The chain combines TRBV28 with TRBJ2-6, with D maybe TRBD1 (5 bases). The CDR3 has 15 residues. Germline V gives CDR1 MDHEN, CDR2 SYDVKM. CDR3 DNA sequence: TGTGCCAGCGGAGCAGGGAACCCTGGGGCCAACGGCCTGACTTTC. It translates to CASGAGNPGANGLTF.

This clone was counted between two and nine times. The chain employs TRBV4-3 and TRBJ1-4, with a tentative D call TRBD1 (5 bases). V shed 0 bases and J shed 6 bases, with 14 bases lying between them. The CDR3 runs 16 residues. CDR1 and CDR2 from the germline V gene are LGHNA and YSLEER. For the CDR3, the DNA is TGCGCCAGCAGCCAAGATCACGACAGCCGATATGAAAAACTGTTTTTT. It translates to CASSQDHDSRYEKLFF.

The rearrangement joins TRBV7-9 to TRBJ2-2; 7 nucleotides agree with TRBD1. After removal of 8 bases from V and 0 bases from J, the junction contained 6 bases not matched to a gene. CDR1 is SEHNR and CDR2 is FQNEAQ in the germline V gene (reference sequence). The CDR3 is 15 amino acids. CDR3 DNA: TGTGCCAGCCCCCGGGACAGCACGAACACCGGGGAGCTGTTTTTT. This translates into CASPRDSTNTGELFF.

This chain connects TRBV9 to TRBJ2-3, with D perhaps TRBD1 (5 bases). This CDR3 region has 19 residues. Per the germline V gene, CDR1 is SGDLS and CDR2 is YYNGEE. The V and J ends lost 4 bases and 4 bases respectively, with 28 bases between them. This chain's CDR3 is CASSPRSGYQVRYPDTQYF. DNA for the CDR3: TGTGCCAGCAGCCCCCGGTCAGGGTATCAAGTCCGGTATCCAGATACGCAGTATTTT. The full variable domain, with the rest looked up from reference TRBV9 and TRBJ2-3, is DSGVTQTPKHLITATGQRVTLRCSPRSGDLSVYWYQQSLDQGLQFLIQYYNGEERAKGNILERFSAQQFPDLHSELNLSSLELGDSALYFCASSPRSGYQVRYPDTQYFGPGTRLTVL.

This chain connects TRBV15 to TRBJ2-3; TRBD2 matches 10 bases. The CDR3 is 17 amino acids. J was trimmed by 0 bases and V by 8 bases; bases with no gene match: 11. In germline, CDR1 is LNHNV, CDR2 YYDKDF (reference sequence). In DNA form, the CDR3 reads TGTGCCACCCGACGGGAGGCTAGCGGGGGTAGCACAGATACGCAGTATTTT. Its protein is CATRREASGGSTDTQYF.

CDR3 nucleotide sequence: TGCGCCAGCAGCCAGGCCCCCCGGGGGACAGCCTACGAGCAGTACTTC. Translation: CASSQAPRGTAYEQYF. The chain combines TRBV4-3 with TRBJ2-7; possible D gene TRBD1, 7 bases. V was shortened by 3 bases and J by 2 bases, with 17 bases between the two germline ends. Germline V CDR1 and CDR2: LGHNA, YSLEER. CDR3 length: 16 residues.

The CDR3 DNA is TGCGCCAGCAGCTTGGGACGACAGGGAAGCACAGATACGCAGTATTTT. Its translation: CASSLGRQGSTDTQYF. This sequence joins TRBV5-1 and TRBJ2-3, with 7 positions matching TRBD1. Germline lookup yields CDR1 SGHRS and CDR2 YFSETQ. This CDR3 has 16 amino acids. The V and J ends lost 0 bases and 0 bases, in that order; junction bases with no gene match: 4. Looking up the rest from reference TRBV5-1 and TRBJ2-3 gives the full variable domain: KAGVTQTPRYLIKTRGQQVTLSCSPISGHRSVSWYQQTPGQGLQFLFEYFSETQRNKGNFPGRFSGRQFSNSRSEMNVSTLELGDSALYLCASSLGRQGSTDTQYFGPGTRLTVL.

This chain joins TRBV19 and TRBJ2-1, with D possibly matching TRBD1 (6 bases). Between the trimmed V and J ends, which lost 5 bases and 6 bases, there was a span of 14 bases. This CDR3 spans 14 amino acids. Germline CDR1 LNHDA, CDR2 SQIVND (reference sequence). The CDR3 sequence: CASSPYSRGNEQFF. Written as DNA, the CDR3 is TGTGCCAGTAGTCCATATTCCAGGGGCAATGAGCAGTTCTTC.

The chain carries TRBV7-2 and TRBJ1-2, with 10 bases fitting TRBD1. CDR1 is SGHTA, CDR2 FQGNSA, per germline. The CDR3 contains 16 residues. J was trimmed by 5 bases and V by 2 bases; bases with no gene match: 8. The CDR3, as DNA: TGTGCCAGCAGCTTACCGCGACAGGGGGCGGGGTATGGCTACACCTTC. It encodes CASSLPRQGAGYGYTF.

The rearrangement joins TRBV19 to TRBJ1-2; the D gene is possibly TRBD1 (6 bases). The length of the CDR3 is 13 residues. The germline V and J ends were trimmed by 6 bases and 5 bases, with 13 bases remaining between them. Germline V gives CDR1 LNHDA, CDR2 SQIVND (reference sequence). CDR3 sequence reads: CASSPGEIYGYTF. DNA for the CDR3: TGTGCCAGTAGCCCAGGGGAAATATATGGCTACACCTTC.

The rearrangement uses TRBV4-3 and TRBJ1-4; D gene unclear. The CDR3 has 16 residues. Trimming removed 0 bases from V and 8 bases from J, with 16 bases in between. Per germline, CDR1 LGHNA and CDR2 YSLEER. The CDR3 loop reads CASSQDFRRHPEKLFF. The CDR3 coding sequence is TGCGCCAGCAGCCAAGATTTTAGACGACACCCCGAAAAACTGTTTTTT.

The chain combines TRBV7-2 with TRBJ1-5; D ambiguous. Trimming removed 1 base from V and 0 bases from J, with 4 bases in between. The CDR3 is made up of 14 amino acids. Germline V gene sequence: CDR1 SGHTA, CDR2 FQGNSA. CDR3 DNA: TGTGCCAGCAGCTTAGGCTATAGCAATCAGCCCCAGCATTTT. Its translation is CASSLGYSNQPQHF.

This clone came up once. The chain recombines TRBV30 with TRBJ2-2; 7 bases are a match to TRBD2. Germline assignment: CDR1 GTSNPN and CDR2 SVGIG (reference sequence). The CDR3 runs 14 residues. With V trimmed by 4 bases and J by 6 bases, 8 bases remained unmatched. The chain's CDR3 is CAWNRRLAPGELFF. In DNA form, the CDR3 reads TGTGCCTGGAATCGGAGACTAGCCCCCGGGGAGCTGTTTTTT.

The V call is TRBV7-2, the J call TRBJ2-7; a weak D match, TRBD1 (5 bases). The V end was cut by 1 base, the J end by 1 base, with 11 bases between. CDR3 length: 15 residues. Germline V lookup: CDR1 SGHTA, CDR2 FQGNSA. In DNA form, the CDR3 reads TGTGCCAGCAGCTTAGGGTCAGGGCCTTCCTACGAGCAGTACTTC. Translated: CASSLGSGPSYEQYF.

This clone turned up a few times. This sequence joins TRBV6-6 and TRBJ2-1; tentative D call: TRBD2 (5 bases). This CDR3 contains 14 residues. V lost 3 bases, J lost 6 bases, and 12 bases lay in between. Germline V gene lookup returns CDR1 MNHNY and CDR2 SVGAGI (reference sequence). In nucleotides, the CDR3 is TGTGCCAGCAGTTATCTCAGCGGCGGCAATGAGCAGTTCTTC. Protein product: CASSYLSGGNEQFF.

This clone was found a few times. The genes are TRBV7-2 and TRBJ2-5; tentative D call: TRBD1 (7 bases). Deletions cut 6 bases from V and 7 bases from J, with 18 bases between. The CDR3 length is 14 residues. The germline CDR1 and CDR2 sequences are SGHTA and FQGNSA. In DNA form, the CDR3 reads TGTGCCAGCAGTTTCCAGGGGGGCCTACGGACCCAGTACTTC. Translation gives CASSFQGGLRTQYF.